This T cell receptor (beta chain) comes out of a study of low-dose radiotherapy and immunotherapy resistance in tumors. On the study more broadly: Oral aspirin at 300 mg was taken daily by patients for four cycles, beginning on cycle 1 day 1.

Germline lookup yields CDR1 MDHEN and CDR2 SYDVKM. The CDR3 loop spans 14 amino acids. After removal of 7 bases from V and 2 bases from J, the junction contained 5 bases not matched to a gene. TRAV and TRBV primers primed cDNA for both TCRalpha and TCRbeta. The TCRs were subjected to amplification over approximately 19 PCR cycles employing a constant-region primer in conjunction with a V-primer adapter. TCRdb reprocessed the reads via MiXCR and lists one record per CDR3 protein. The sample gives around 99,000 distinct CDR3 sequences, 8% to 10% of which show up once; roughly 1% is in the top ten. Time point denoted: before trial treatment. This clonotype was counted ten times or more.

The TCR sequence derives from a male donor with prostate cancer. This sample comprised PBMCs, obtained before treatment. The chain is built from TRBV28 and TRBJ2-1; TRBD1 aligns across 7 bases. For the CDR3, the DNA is TGTGCCAGCAACACGGGACAGCCCTACAATGAGCAGTTCTTC. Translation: CASNTGQPYNEQFF.